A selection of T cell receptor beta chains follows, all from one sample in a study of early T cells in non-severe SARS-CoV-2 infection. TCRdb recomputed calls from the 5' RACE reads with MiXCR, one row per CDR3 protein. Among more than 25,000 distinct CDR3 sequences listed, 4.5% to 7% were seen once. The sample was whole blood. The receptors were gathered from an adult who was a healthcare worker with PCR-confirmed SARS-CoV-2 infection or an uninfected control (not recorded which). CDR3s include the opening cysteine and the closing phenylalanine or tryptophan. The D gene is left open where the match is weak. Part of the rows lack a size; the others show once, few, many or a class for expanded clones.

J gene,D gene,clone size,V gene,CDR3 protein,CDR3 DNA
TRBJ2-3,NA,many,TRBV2,CASRRNTGTNADTQYF,TGTGCCAGCAGACGCAATACAGGGACCAACGCAGATACGCAGTATTTT
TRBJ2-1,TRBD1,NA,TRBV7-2,CASSLDRGLGFF,TGTGCCAGCAGCTTAGACAGGGGGTTAGGTTTCTTC
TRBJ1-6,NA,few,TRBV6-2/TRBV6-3,CASSDTFLPLDSPLHF,TGTGCCAGCAGCGACACCTTTCTCCCCCTCGATTCACCCCTCCACTTT
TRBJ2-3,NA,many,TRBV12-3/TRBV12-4,CASSSGNSEYF,TGTGCCAGCAGTTCCGGTAATTCGGAGTATTTT
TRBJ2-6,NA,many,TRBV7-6,CASSLELGRANVLTF,TGTGCCAGCAGCTTAGAACTCGGTAGGGCCAACGTCCTGACTTTC
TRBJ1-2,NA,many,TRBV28,CASSLYGFNYGYTF,TGTGCCAGCAGTTTATACGGTTTTAACTATGGCTACACCTTC
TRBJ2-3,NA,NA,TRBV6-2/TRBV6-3,CASSSGRETDTQYF,TGTGCCAGCAGTAGCGGAAGGGAGACAGATACGCAGTATTTT
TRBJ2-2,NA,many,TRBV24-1,CATSDLFGANTGELFF,TGTGCCACCAGTGATTTGTTCGGCGCGAACACCGGGGAGCTGTTTTTT
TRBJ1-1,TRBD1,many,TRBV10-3,CAADRGEGTEAFF,TGTGCCGCAGACAGGGGGGAGGGCACTGAAGCTTTCTTT
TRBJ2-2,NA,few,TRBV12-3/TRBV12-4,CASSSSGVLGELFF,TGTGCCAGCAGCTCCTCAGGGGTTCTCGGGGAGCTGTTTTTT
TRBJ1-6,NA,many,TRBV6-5,CATQLAGDSPLHF,TGTGCCACCCAACTCGCAGGGGATTCACCCCTCCACTTT
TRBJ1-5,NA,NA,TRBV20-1,CSAFRDTNQPQHF,TGCAGTGCTTTCCGGGACACCAATCAGCCCCAGCATTTT
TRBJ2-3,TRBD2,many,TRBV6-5,CASSYLTSGGYTDTQYF,TGTGCCAGCAGTTACTTAACTAGCGGGGGTTACACAGATACGCAGTATTTT
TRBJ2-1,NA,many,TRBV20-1,CSAKRDFHNEQFF,TGCAGTGCTAAGAGGGATTTCCACAATGAGCAGTTCTTC
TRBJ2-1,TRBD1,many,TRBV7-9,CASSDVAGETGIYQQFF,TGTGCCAGCAGCGATGTGGCAGGGGAGACAGGGATATATCAGCAGTTCTTC
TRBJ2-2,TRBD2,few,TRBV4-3,CASSQEGTSAGGELFF,TGCGCCAGCAGCCAAGAGGGGACTAGCGCGGGCGGGGAGCTGTTTTTT
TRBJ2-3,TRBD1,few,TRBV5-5,CASNPTTGATLSTDTQYF,TGTGCCAGCAACCCGACGACAGGGGCTACACTTAGCACAGATACGCAGTATTTT
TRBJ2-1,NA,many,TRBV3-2,CASSPGLAPDNEQFF,TGTGCCAGCAGCCCGGGACTAGCACCAGACAATGAGCAGTTCTTC
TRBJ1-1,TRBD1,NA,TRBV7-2,CASSLYRGEAFF,TGTGCCAGCAGCTTGTACAGGGGTGAAGCTTTCTTT
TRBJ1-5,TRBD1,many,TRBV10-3,CAISEHFGDRDNQPQHF,TGTGCCATCAGTGAGCATTTTGGGGACAGGGATAATCAGCCCCAGCATTTT